This T cell receptor (beta chain) was sequenced for a study of cytomegalovirus exposure and HLA in healthy donors. Study overall: It was reported in a later analysis that the 95 to 150 validation repertoires used the same platform as the 666 first-cohort repertoires.

Using immunoSEQ multiplex PCR, the repertoire was profiled, and TCRdb retains in-frame clones only, with some absent. The sample has 230,000 or so clones, 88% seen once. The receptor comes from a woman under 30 in good health and CMV-seronegative. The sequenced material came from PBMCs.

The chain's CDR3 is CASSFSGSSYNEQFF. The CDR3 region has the DNA TGTGCCAGCAGCTTTAGCGGGAGCTCCTACAATGAGCAGTTCTTC. This chain connects TRBV11-1 to TRBJ2-1; 9 positions agree with TRBD2. After removal of 3 bases from V and 0 bases from J, the junction contained 0 bases not matched to a gene. This CDR3 comprises 15 residues. Per the germline V gene, CDR1 is SGHAT and CDR2 is FQDESV (reference sequence).